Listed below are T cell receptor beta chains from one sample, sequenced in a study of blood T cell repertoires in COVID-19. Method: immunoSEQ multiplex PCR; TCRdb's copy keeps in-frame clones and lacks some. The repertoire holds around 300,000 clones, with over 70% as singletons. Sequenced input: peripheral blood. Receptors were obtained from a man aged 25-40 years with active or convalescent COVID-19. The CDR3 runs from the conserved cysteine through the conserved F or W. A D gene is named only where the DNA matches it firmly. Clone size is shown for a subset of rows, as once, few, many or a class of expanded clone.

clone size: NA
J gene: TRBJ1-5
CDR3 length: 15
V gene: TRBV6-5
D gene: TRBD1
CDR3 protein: CASSTRDRFNQPQHF
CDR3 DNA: TGTGCCAGCAGTACCCGGGACAGGTTCAATCAGCCCCAGCATTTT

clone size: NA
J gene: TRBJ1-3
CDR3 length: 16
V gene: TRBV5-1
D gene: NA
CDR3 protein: CASSVQVSSSGNTIYF
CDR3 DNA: TGCGCCAGCAGCGTACAGGTCTCGAGCTCTGGAAACACCATATATTTT

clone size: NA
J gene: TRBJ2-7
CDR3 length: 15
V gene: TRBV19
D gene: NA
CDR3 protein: CASSIGPGVNYEQYF
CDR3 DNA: TGTGCCAGTAGTATAGGACCCGGGGTGAACTACGAGCAGTACTTC

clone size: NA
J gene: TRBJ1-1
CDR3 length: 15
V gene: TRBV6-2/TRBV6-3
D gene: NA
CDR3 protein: CASSLSGHPNTEAFF
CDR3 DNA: TGTGCCAGCAGTCTCTCGGGACACCCGAACACTGAAGCTTTCTTT

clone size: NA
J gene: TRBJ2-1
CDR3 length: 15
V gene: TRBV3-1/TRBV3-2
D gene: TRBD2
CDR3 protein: CASTYGPSGGDEQFF
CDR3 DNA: TGTGCCAGCACCTACGGCCCCAGCGGGGGGGATGAGCAGTTCTTC

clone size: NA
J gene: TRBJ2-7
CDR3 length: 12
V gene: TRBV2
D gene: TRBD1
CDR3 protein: CARSGGFDEQYF
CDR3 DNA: TGTGCCAGGTCAGGGGGATTCGACGAGCAGTACTTC

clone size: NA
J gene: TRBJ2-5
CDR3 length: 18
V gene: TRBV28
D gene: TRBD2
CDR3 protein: CASSSLPGRERREETQYF
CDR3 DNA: TGTGCCAGCAGTTCCCTCCCCGGGCGGGAGAGGAGGGAAGAGACCCAGTACTTC

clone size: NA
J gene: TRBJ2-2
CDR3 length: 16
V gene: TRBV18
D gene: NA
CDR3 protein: CASSPLDWANTGELFF
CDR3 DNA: TGTGCCAGCTCACCTTTGGACTGGGCGAACACCGGGGAGCTGTTTTTT

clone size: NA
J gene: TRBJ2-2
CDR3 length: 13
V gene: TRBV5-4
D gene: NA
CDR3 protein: CASSLGSTGELFF
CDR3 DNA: TGTGCCAGCAGCTTGGGGAGCACCGGGGAGCTGTTTTTT

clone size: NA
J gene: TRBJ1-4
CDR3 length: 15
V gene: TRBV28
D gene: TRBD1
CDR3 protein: CAIRGDRDSNEKLFF
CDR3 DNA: TGTGCCATAAGGGGGGACAGGGACTCTAATGAAAAACTGTTTTTT

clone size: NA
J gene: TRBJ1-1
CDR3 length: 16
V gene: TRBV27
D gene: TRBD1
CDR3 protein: CASSSPGQGAGTEAFF
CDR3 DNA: TGTGCCAGCAGCTCCCCGGGACAGGGGGCAGGGACTGAAGCTTTCTTT

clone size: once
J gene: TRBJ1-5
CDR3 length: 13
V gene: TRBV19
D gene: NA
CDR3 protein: CASSSFGSQPQHF
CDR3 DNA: TGTGCCAGTAGTTCCTTTGGTAGTCAGCCCCAGCATTTT

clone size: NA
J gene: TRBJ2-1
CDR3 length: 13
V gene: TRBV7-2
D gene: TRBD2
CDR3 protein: CASSSSREDEQFF
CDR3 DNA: TGTGCCAGCAGCTCCTCGCGGGAGGATGAGCAGTTCTTC

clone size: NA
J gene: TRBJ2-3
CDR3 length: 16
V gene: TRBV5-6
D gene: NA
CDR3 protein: CASSFRVAPAADTQYF
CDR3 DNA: TGTGCCAGCAGCTTTCGGGTAGCGCCCGCCGCAGATACGCAGTATTTT

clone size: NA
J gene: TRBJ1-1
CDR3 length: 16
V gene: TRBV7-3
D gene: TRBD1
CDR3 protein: CASSLFGQGAGTEAFF
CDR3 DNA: TGTGCCAGCAGCTTATTTGGGCAGGGGGCAGGAACTGAAGCTTTCTTT

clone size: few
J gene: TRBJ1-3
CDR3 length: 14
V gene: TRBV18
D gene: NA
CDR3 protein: CASSSARRLKAIYF
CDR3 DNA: TGTGCCAGCTCGTCGGCACGGCGGTTAAAAGCCATATATTTT

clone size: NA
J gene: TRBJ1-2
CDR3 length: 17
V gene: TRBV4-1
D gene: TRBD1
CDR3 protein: CASSHYLGQTGGGGYTF
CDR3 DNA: TGCGCCAGCAGCCACTATTTAGGACAGACAGGGGGCGGAGGCTACACCTTC

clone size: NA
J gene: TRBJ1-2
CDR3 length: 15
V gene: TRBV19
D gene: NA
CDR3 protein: CASSMDYPINYGYTF
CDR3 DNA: TGTGCCAGTAGCATGGACTATCCAATTAACTATGGCTACACCTTC

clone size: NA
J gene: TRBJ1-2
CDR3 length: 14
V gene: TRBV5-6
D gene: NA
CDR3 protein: CASSPPEVNYGYTF
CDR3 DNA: TGTGCCAGCAGCCCCCCGGAGGTTAACTATGGCTACACCTTC

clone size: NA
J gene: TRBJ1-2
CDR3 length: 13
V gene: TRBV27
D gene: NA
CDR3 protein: CASSLSLGGGYTF
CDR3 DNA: TGTGCCAGCAGTTTAAGTCTCGGCGGTGGCTACACCTTC

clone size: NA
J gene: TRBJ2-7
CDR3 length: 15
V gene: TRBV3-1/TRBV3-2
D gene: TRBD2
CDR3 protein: CASSQGTTGAGEQYF
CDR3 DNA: TGTGCCAGCAGCCAAGGAACAACGGGAGCGGGGGAGCAGTACTTC

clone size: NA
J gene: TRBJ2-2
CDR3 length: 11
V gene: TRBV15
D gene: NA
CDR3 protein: CATKLGGELFF
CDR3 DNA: TGTGCCACCAAGCTAGGCGGGGAGCTGTTTTTT

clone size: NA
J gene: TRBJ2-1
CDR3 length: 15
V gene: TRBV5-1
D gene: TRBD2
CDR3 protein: CASAFRTSEGNEQFF
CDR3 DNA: TGCGCCAGCGCCTTCCGGACTAGCGAAGGGAATGAGCAGTTCTTC

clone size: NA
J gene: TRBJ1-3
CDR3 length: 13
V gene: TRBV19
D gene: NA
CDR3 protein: CASSDFAGNTIYF
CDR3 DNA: TGTGCCAGTAGTGACTTTGCCGGAAACACCATATATTTT

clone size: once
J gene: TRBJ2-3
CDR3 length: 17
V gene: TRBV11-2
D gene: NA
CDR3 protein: CASSTTLGQGRSDTQYF
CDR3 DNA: TGTGCCAGCAGCACAACCTTGGGGCAGGGTAGATCAGATACGCAGTATTTT

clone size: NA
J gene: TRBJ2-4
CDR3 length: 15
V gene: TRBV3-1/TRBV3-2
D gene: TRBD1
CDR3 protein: CASSPRPGGRNIQYF
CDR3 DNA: TGTGCCAGCAGCCCCCGGCCAGGGGGTAGAAACATTCAGTACTTC

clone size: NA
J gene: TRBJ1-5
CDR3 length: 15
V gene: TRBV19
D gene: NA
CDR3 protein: CASKEGQEDGQPQHF
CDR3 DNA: TGTGCCAGTAAAGAGGGCCAGGAGGATGGTCAGCCCCAGCATTTT

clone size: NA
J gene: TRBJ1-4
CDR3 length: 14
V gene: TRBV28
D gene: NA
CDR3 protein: CASRAGGANEKLFF
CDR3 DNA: TGTGCCAGCAGGGCGGGAGGGGCTAATGAAAAACTGTTTTTT

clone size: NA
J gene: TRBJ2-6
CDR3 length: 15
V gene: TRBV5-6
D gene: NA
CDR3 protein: CASSLGGSGANVLTF
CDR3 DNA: TGTGCCAGCAGCTTGGGAGGCTCTGGGGCCAACGTCCTGACTTTC

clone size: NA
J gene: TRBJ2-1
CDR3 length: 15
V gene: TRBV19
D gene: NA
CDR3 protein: CASSTSRGSYNEQFF
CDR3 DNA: TGTGCCAGTAGTACCTCTCGGGGCTCCTACAATGAGCAGTTCTTC

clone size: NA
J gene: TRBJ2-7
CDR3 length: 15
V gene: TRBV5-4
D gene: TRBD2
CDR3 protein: CASSQGLAESYEQYF
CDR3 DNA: TGTGCCAGCAGCCAGGGACTAGCGGAGTCCTACGAGCAGTACTTC

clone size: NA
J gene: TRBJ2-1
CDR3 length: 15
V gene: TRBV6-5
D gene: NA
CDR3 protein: CASRDRLLAPDEQFF
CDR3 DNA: TGTGCCAGCAGAGACAGGCTCTTAGCACCTGATGAGCAGTTCTTC

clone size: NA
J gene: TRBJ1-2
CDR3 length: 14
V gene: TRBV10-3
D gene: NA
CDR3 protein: CAISETGHAYGYTF
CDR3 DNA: TGTGCCATCAGTGAGACAGGGCATGCCTATGGCTACACCTTC

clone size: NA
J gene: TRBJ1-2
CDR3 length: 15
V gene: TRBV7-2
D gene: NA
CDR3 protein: CASSLAGGQAYGYTF
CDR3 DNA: TGTGCCAGCAGCTTAGCGGGGGGGCAGGCCTATGGCTACACCTTC

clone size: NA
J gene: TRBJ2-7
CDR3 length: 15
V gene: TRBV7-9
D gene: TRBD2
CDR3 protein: CASSPIAGTYYEQYF
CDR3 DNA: TGTGCCAGCAGCCCAATAGCGGGGACATACTACGAGCAGTACTTC

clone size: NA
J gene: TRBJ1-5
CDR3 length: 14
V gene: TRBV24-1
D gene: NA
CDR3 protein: CATSGQNSNQPQHF
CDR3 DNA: TGTGCCACCAGTGGCCAGAATAGCAATCAGCCCCAGCATTTT

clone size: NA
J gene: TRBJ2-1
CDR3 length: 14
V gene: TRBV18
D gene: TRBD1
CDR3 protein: CASSPGQGEPEQFF
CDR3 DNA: TGTGCCAGCTCCCCCGGACAGGGTGAACCTGAGCAGTTCTTC

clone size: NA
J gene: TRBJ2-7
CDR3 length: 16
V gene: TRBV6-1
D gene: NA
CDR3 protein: CASSVRVGDTSYEQYF
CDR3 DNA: TGTGCCAGCAGTGTACGGGTGGGGGACACCTCCTACGAGCAGTACTTC

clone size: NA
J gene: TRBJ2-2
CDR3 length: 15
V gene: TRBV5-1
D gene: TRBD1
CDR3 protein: CASSLRQGDTGELFF
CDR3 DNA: TGCGCCAGCAGCTTACGACAGGGGGACACCGGGGAGCTGTTTTTT

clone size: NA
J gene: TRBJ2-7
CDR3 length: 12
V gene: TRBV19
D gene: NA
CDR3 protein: CASRGYSYEQYF
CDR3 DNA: TGTGCCAGTAGGGGCTATTCCTACGAGCAGTACTTC

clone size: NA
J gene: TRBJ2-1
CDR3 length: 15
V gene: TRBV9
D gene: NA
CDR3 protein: CASSVDRVPYNEQFF
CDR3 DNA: TGTGCCAGCAGCGTAGATCGAGTCCCCTACAATGAGCAGTTCTTC

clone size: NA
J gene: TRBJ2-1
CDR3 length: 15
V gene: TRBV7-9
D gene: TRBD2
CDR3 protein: CASSLAGGPYNEQFF
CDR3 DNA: TGTGCCAGCAGCCTAGCGGGAGGGCCTTACAATGAGCAGTTCTTC

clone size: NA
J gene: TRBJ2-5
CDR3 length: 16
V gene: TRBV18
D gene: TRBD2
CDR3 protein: CASSLRTSTSGETQYF
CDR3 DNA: TGTGCCAGCTCACTTCGGACTAGCACGTCGGGAGAGACCCAGTACTTC